Sequencing of this T cell receptor beta chain was carried out in a study of cytomegalovirus exposure and HLA in healthy donors. Of note for this clone: Antigen specificity is unknown.

Donors came from a validation cohort of 90 to 150 subjects, distinct from the first 666-subject cohort. Study-wide results and caveats: For most TCR sequences rarity was the rule, although some public TCRs occurred in many donors.

Germline V gene lookup returns CDR1 SGHRS and CDR2 YFSETQ. Trimming stripped 4 bases from V and 0 bases from J, with 23 bases between. This CDR3 spans 18 amino acids. The assay was immunoSEQ multiplex PCR, and TCRdb's table has in-frame clones only and misses some. The repertoire includes over 150,000 clones, about 86% of them detected once, and approximately 2% sits in the top ten. The rearrangement joins TRBV5-1 to TRBJ2-7; possible D gene TRBD1, 6 bases. Sequencing input: PBMCs. This receptor was taken from a human donor in good health. CDR3: CASSIEGVTPFSSYEQYF. CDR3 DNA sequence: TGCGCCAGCAGCATTGAGGGGGTTACGCCGTTTAGCTCCTACGAGCAGTACTTC. Full variable domain (outside the CDR3, taken from reference TRBV5-1 and TRBJ2-7): KAGVTQTPRYLIKTRGQQVTLSCSPISGHRSVSWYQQTPGQGLQFLFEYFSETQRNKGNFPGRFSGRQFSNSRSEMNVSTLELGDSALYLCASSIEGVTPFSSYEQYFGPGTRLTVT.